These 18 T cell receptor beta chains came from one sample sequenced in a study of CD8+ T cells in alopecia areata. After isolation, RNA underwent reverse transcription to generate cDNA as the sequencing template. Method: immunoSEQ multiplex PCR; TCRdb's copy keeps in-frame clones and lacks some. This table holds about 190,000 clones, around 56% found once. Treatment in this sample: oral pan-JAK inhibitor, 5-10 mg twice daily. Here the sequenced sample was CD4+ T cells sorted from blood, taken at week 4, from a patient treated with tofacitinib. The receptors shown here come from a human donor with alopecia areata.

V usage is TRBV29-1 and J usage is TRBJ2-2; 9 bases map to TRBD1. Germline CDR1 SQVTM, CDR2 ANQGSEA. The CDR3 is 15 residues long. With 6 bases clipped from V and 6 bases from J, the junction kept 11 bases outside the gene matches. CDR3 DNA: TGCAGCGTCCTGGGGGGGACAGGGAAGGCCGGGGAGCTGTTTTTT. It is translated as CSVLGGTGKAGELFF.

The chain recombines TRBV9 with TRBJ1-1; TRBD1 agrees at 8 bases. This CDR3 is built from 16 residues. Looked up from germline, CDR1 is SGDLS and CDR2 is YYNGEE. V shed 4 bases, J shed 1 base, and the junction held 9 bases outside the gene matches. The CDR3 region has the DNA TGTGCCAGCAGCCCTGGGGACAGGCTATCGAACACTGAAGCTTTCTTT. It is translated as CASSPGDRLSNTEAFF. Drawing the rest from reference TRBV9 and TRBJ1-1, the complete variable domain is DSGVTQTPKHLITATGQRVTLRCSPRSGDLSVYWYQQSLDQGLQFLIQYYNGEERAKGNILERFSAQQFPDLHSELNLSSLELGDSALYFCASSPGDRLSNTEAFFGQGTRLTVV.

This CDR3 is CSVRRGGSSFTDTQYF. In DNA form, the CDR3 reads TGCAGCGTCCGGAGGGGGGGTAGCTCCTTCACAGATACGCAGTATTTT. The chain employs TRBV29-1 and TRBJ2-3; D is perhaps TRBD2 (7 bases). The CDR3 consists of 16 residues. Germline loops: CDR1 SQVTM, CDR2 ANQGSEA. Trimming left V 6 bases short and J 2 bases short, with 21 bases between.

The chain joins TRBV11-2 to TRBJ2-3; D not resolved. This CDR3 has 11 residues. V was trimmed by 1 base and J by 6 bases, leaving 2 bases between them. CDR1 and CDR2 (germline): SGHAT, FQNNGV. Here the CDR3 reads CASSLADTQYF. Here the CDR3 DNA reads TGTGCCAGCAGCTTAGCGGATACGCAGTATTTT.

V gene TRBV4-1 combines with J gene TRBJ1-5; weak D call: TRBD1 (6 bases). The germline V gene has CDR1 MGHRA and CDR2 YSYEKL. With 1 base removed from V and 6 bases from J, the gap between germline ends came to 10 bases. CDR3 length: 14 amino acids. The CDR3 DNA is TGCGCCAGCAGCCAAGTGGGGGGCGGTCAGCCCCAGCATTTT. It is translated as CASSQVGGGQPQHF.

The chain has TRBV5-1 and TRBJ2-1; 9 bases fit TRBD2. This CDR3 has 13 amino acids. Germline CDR1 reads SGHRS; CDR2 reads YFSETQ. Unmatched junction bases numbered 4, after V lost 5 bases and J lost 7 bases. CDR3 bases: TGCGCCAGCAGTCTAGCGGGAACGAATGAGCAGTTCTTC. Its translation: CASSLAGTNEQFF.

The V gene is TRBV5-1, the J gene TRBJ2-3; TRBD2 agrees at 7 bases. V shed 7 bases and J 4 bases; nucleotides not matched to a gene: 9. CDR3 length: 14 amino acids. Germline CDR1 SGHRS, CDR2 YFSETQ. This CDR3 reads CASEGGSGPDTQYF. The CDR3 region has the DNA TGCGCCAGCGAAGGCGGGAGTGGCCCAGATACGCAGTATTTT.

This clone occurred a few times. The gene calls are TRBV29-1 and TRBJ2-7; D is possibly TRBD2 (5 bases). The V end lost 5 bases, the J end lost 2 bases, and 16 bases lay between the germline ends. This CDR3 contains 14 residues. Germline lookup yields CDR1 SQVTM and CDR2 ANQGSEA. CDR3 sequence: CSVRIGHGTYEQYF. In DNA form, the CDR3 reads TGCAGCGTTCGAATCGGGCACGGGACCTACGAGCAGTACTTC.

This clone was observed a few times. The rearrangement uses TRBV7-2 and TRBJ2-1; 7 positions agree with TRBD2. Germline CDR1 SGHTA, CDR2 FQGNSA. The CDR3 totals 15 residues. V was clipped by 2 bases and J by 3 bases; unmatched bases: 4. DNA for the CDR3: TGTGCCAGCAGCTTAAGCGGGGCGCTCTACAATGAGCAGTTCTTC. This codes for CASSLSGALYNEQFF.

This chain connects TRBV28 to TRBJ2-5; 8 bases fit TRBD2. Germline assignment: CDR1 MDHEN and CDR2 SYDVKM. The CDR3 spans 15 residues. V lost 6 bases to trimming and J lost 4 bases; unmatched junction nucleotides: 10. CDR3: CASSPSSGRVETQYF. As DNA, the CDR3 is TGTGCCAGCAGCCCTTCCAGCGGGAGAGTAGAGACCCAGTACTTC.

In this sample, this clone turned up a few times. The chain uses TRBV29-1 and TRBJ2-7; TRBD2 might be the D (5 bases). Germline V gene lookup returns CDR1 SQVTM and CDR2 ANQGSEA. This CDR3 region has 14 residues. V lost 7 bases and J lost 6, with 22 bases in between. CDR3 DNA sequence: TGCAGCGGAGGCTACGGGGAATCGGTGCCCGAGCAGTACTTC. It translates to CSGGYGESVPEQYF.

The V gene is TRBV6-1, the J gene TRBJ2-3; D not certain. The CDR3 spans 15 residues. Trimming took off 1 base at V and 2 bases at J, with 10 bases between the two ends. Germline V lookup: CDR1 MNHNS, CDR2 SASEGT. The CDR3 spells CASSEVRPDTDTQYF. The CDR3 DNA reads as TGTGCCAGCAGTGAAGTCCGCCCCGACACAGATACGCAGTATTTT.

The chain combines TRBV28 with TRBJ2-5; D ambiguous. This CDR3 has 12 amino acids. Germline values: CDR1 MDHEN, CDR2 SYDVKM. The germline V and J ends were trimmed by 3 bases and 5 bases, with 7 bases remaining between them. CDR3 sequence reads: CASSFGYETQYF. The CDR3 coding sequence is TGTGCCAGCAGTTTCGGTTATGAGACCCAGTACTTC. Full variable domain (outside the CDR3, taken from reference TRBV28 and TRBJ2-5): DVKVTQSSRYLVKRTGEKVFLECVQDMDHENMFWYRQDPGLGLRLIYFSYDVKMKEKGDIPEGYSVSREKKERFSLILESASTNQTSMYLCASSFGYETQYFGPGTRLLVL.

The chain combines TRBV19 with TRBJ1-5; D unclear. CDR1 and CDR2 from the germline V gene are LNHDA and SQIVND (reference sequence). V was shortened by 4 bases and J by 6 bases, with 7 bases between the two germline ends. The CDR3 runs to 12 residues. The CDR3 loop is CASSRDIQPQHF. CDR3 bases: TGTGCCAGTAGTAGGGATATTCAGCCCCAGCATTTT.

The V call is TRBV7-2, the J call TRBJ2-7; the D gene is possibly TRBD2 (5 bases). From germline, CDR1 is SGHTA and CDR2 FQGNSA. The CDR3 extends over 14 amino acids. V was pared by 5 bases and J by 0 bases, with 11 bases between. CDR3 in amino acids: CASSLRGGSYEQYF. The CDR3 DNA reads TGTGCCAGCAGCCTCCGGGGTGGCTCCTACGAGCAGTACTTC. The whole variable domain, remainder taken from reference TRBV7-2 and TRBJ2-7, is GAGVSQSPSNKVTEKGKDVELRCDPISGHTALYWYRQSLGQGLEFLIYFQGNSAPDKSGLPSDRFSAERTGGSVSTLTIQRTQQEDSAVYLCASSLRGGSYEQYFGPGTRLTVT.

The chain employs TRBV25-1 and TRBJ2-5; D gene uncertain. The CDR3 has 13 amino acids. Germline-derived CDR1 and CDR2 are MGHDK and SYGVNS. Trimming took off 0 bases at V and 5 bases at J, with 7 bases between the two ends. For the CDR3, the DNA is TGTGCCAGCAGTGAATATTGGGCCGAGACCCAGTACTTC. Residues: CASSEYWAETQYF.

This clone has a handful of counts. The J gene is TRBJ1-1, the V gene TRBV5-4; D is ambiguous. Germline values: CDR1 SGHNT, CDR2 YYREEE (reference sequence). The CDR3 contains 15 residues. Trimming left V 0 bases short and J 1 base short, with 10 bases between. This CDR3 is CASSLAFSSNTEAFF. CDR3 DNA: TGTGCCAGCAGCTTGGCTTTTTCGTCGAACACTGAAGCTTTCTTT. Full variable domain (remainder filled in from reference TRBV5-4 and TRBJ1-1): ETGVTQSPTHLIKTRGQQVTLRCSSQSGHNTVSWYQQALGQGPQFIFQYYREEENGRGNFPPRFSGLQFPNYSSELNVNALELDDSALYLCASSLAFSSNTEAFFGQGTRLTVV.

The chain uses TRBV15 and TRBJ1-2; D is ambiguous. V lost 3 bases and J 3 bases, leaving 14 bases between the germline ends. Germline CDR1 is LNHNV and CDR2 is YYDKDF (reference sequence). The CDR3 runs to 15 residues. CDR3 nucleotides: TGTGCCACCAGCAGCCAGAGAGGGATAGACTATGGCTACACCTTC. Amino acid sequence: CATSSQRGIDYGYTF.